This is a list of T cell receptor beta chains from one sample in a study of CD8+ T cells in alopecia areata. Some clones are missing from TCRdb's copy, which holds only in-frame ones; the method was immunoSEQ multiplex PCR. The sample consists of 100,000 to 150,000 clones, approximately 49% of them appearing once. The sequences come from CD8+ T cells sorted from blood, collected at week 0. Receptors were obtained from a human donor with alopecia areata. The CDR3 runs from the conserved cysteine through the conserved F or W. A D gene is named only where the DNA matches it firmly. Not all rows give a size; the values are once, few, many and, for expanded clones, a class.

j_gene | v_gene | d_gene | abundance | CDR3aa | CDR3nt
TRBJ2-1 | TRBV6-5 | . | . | CASRTSGIEQFF | TGTGCCAGCAGAACCTCGGGGATCGAGCAGTTCTTC
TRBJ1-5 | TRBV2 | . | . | CASSEATVSNQPQHF | TGTGCCAGCAGTGAAGCGACAGTTAGCAATCAGCCCCAGCATTTT
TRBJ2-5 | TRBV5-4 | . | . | CASSSAQETQYF | TGTGCCAGCAGCTCCGCCCAAGAGACCCAGTACTTC
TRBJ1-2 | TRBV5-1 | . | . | CASSPDSRANYGYTF | TGCGCCAGCAGCCCCGACAGTAGAGCTAACTATGGCTACACCTTC
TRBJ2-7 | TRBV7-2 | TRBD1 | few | CASSPGQDRRFYEQYF | TGTGCCAGCAGCCCCGGCCAGGACAGGAGGTTTTACGAGCAGTACTTC
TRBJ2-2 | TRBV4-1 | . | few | CASSPITGNTGELFF | TGCGCCAGCAGCCCCATAACAGGGAACACCGGGGAGCTGTTTTTT
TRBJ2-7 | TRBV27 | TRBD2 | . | CASSLSGDEQYF | TGTGCCAGCAGTTTAAGCGGGGACGAGCAGTACTTC
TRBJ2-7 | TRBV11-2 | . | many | CASSSPPVARSDYYEQYF | TGTGCCAGCAGCTCCCCCCCCGTGGCCCGTTCGGACTACTACGAGCAGTACTTC
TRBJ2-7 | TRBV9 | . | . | CASSIRPEQYF | TGTGCCAGCAGCATACGGCCTGAGCAGTACTTC
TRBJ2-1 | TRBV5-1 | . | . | CASSLESLYRGLYNEQFF | TGCGCCAGCAGCTTGGAATCCCTTTACAGGGGACTTTACAATGAGCAGTTCTTC
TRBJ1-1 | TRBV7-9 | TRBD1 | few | CASSWWDRGTEAFF | TGTGCCAGCAGCTGGTGGGACAGGGGTACTGAAGCTTTCTTT
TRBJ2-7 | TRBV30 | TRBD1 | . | CAWSLGDRQYF | TGTGCCTGGAGTCTGGGGGACAGGCAGTACTTC
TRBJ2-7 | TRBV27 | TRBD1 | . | CASSPRTGGEQYF | TGTGCCAGCAGTCCCCGGACAGGGGGCGAGCAGTACTTC
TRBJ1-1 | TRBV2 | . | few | CARTENTEAFF | TGTGCCAGGACAGAGAACACTGAAGCTTTCTTT
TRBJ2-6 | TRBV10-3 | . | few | CATSLTSSGANVLTF | TGTGCCACGAGCTTGACGAGCTCTGGGGCCAACGTCCTGACTTTC
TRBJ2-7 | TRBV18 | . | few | CASSPPESSYEQYF | TGTGCCAGCTCACCACCGGAATCGTCCTACGAGCAGTACTTC
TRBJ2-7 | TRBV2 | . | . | CASSDDRHEQYF | TGTGCCAGCAGTGATGACAGGCATGAGCAGTACTTC
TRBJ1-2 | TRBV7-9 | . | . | CASRDGSSNYGYTF | TGTGCCAGCAGAGACGGCAGCAGTAACTATGGCTACACCTTC
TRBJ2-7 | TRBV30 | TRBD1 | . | CAWRGADRPREQYF | TGTGCCTGGAGGGGGGCGGACAGGCCTCGGGAGCAGTACTTC
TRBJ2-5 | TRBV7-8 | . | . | CASSLAGPNGETQYF | TGTGCCAGCAGCTTAGCGGGCCCCAATGGGGAGACCCAGTACTTC
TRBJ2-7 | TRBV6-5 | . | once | CASSNGPEPTYEQYF | TGTGCCAGCAGCAACGGTCCCGAGCCTACCTACGAGCAGTACTTC
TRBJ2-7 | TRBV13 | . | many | CASTAGRAYEQYF | TGTGCCAGCACCGCTGGCAGGGCCTACGAGCAGTACTTC
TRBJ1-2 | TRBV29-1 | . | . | CSVESAPSYGYTF | TGCAGCGTTGAATCTGCCCCCAGCTATGGCTACACCTTC
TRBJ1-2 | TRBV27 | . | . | CASSPPRVDGYTF | TGTGCCAGCAGTCCCCCCCGAGTCGATGGCTACACCTTC
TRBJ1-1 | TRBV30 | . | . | CAWSVRGAYTEAFF | TGTGCCTGGAGTGTACGGGGGGCTTACACTGAAGCTTTCTTT
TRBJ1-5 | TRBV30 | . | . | CAWSPDSNQPQHF | TGTGCCTGGAGTCCAGATAGCAATCAGCCCCAGCATTTT
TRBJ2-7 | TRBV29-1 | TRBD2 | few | CSVAAGAGGYEQYF | TGCAGCGTCGCCGCGGGAGCCGGCGGCTACGAGCAGTACTTC
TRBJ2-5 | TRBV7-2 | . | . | CASSPWPRETQYF | TGTGCCAGCAGCCCCTGGCCGAGAGAGACCCAGTACTTC
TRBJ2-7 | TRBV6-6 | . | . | CASEVTLGQTYEQYF | TGTGCCAGCGAAGTTACACTAGGACAGACCTACGAGCAGTACTTC
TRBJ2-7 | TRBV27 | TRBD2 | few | CASSSSGGETFYEQYF | TGTGCCAGCAGTTCTAGCGGGGGGGAGACATTCTACGAGCAGTACTTC